The rows below give T cell receptor beta chains drawn from one sample of a study of T cell changes during pregnancy in multiple sclerosis. Sequencing used immunoSEQ multiplex PCR; TCRdb keeps in-frame clones, though not all of them. The sample carries 45,000 to 70,000 clones, approximately 90% recorded once. This material consisted of peripheral blood, taken in the third trimester of pregnancy. These receptors came from a female donor in good health, enrolled as a control in a pregnancy study. Each CDR3 is given with its conserved first and last residue. A D gene is named only where the DNA matches it firmly. The size of a clone is reported for some rows only, either as once, few or many, or as a class for expanded clones.

j_gene	d_gene	v_gene	abundance	CDR3nt	CDR3aa
TRBJ1-2	.	TRBV10-3	.	TGTGCCATCAGTGAGGAGGCACAAGAGTACTATGGCTACACCTTC	CAISEEAQEYYGYTF
TRBJ2-5	TRBD1	TRBV13	.	TGTGCCAGCAGCTTCCTCCGGGGGACAGGACAAGAGACCCAGTACTTC	CASSFLRGTGQETQYF
TRBJ1-6	.	TRBV5-8	.	TGTGCCAGCAGCTTCGGGGGGAGGAATTCACCCCTCCACTTT	CASSFGGRNSPLHF
TRBJ1-2	TRBD1	TRBV7-6	.	TGTGCCAGCAGCCAGGAGGGACAGACCCATGGCTACACCTTC	CASSQEGQTHGYTF
TRBJ2-2	TRBD1	TRBV5-1	once	TGCGCCAGCAGCTTGGGGGACAGGGGCACCGGGGAGCTGTTTTTT	CASSLGDRGTGELFF
TRBJ2-2	TRBD1	TRBV7-6	.	TGTGCCAGCAGCTTAAGGAGACAGGGGAACACCGGGGAGCTGTTTTTT	CASSLRRQGNTGELFF
TRBJ2-7	TRBD2	TRBV11-3	.	TGTGCCAGCAGCTCCCATAGCGGGATTCGACCTTACGAGCAGTACTTC	CASSSHSGIRPYEQYF
TRBJ2-3	TRBD2	TRBV6-6	.	TGTGCCAGCAGTAGCGGGGGCAGGTCAGATACGCAGTATTTT	CASSSGGRSDTQYF
TRBJ1-4	.	TRBV29-1	once	TGCAGCGTTGAAGTACTTGGAGGTGAAAAACTGTTTTTT	CSVEVLGGEKLFF
TRBJ1-6	.	TRBV7-2	.	TGTGCCAGCAGCTTAGCCCAGGGCGGAGTTTCACCCCTCCACTTT	CASSLAQGGVSPLHF
TRBJ1-1	TRBD1	TRBV4-2	.	TGTGCCAGCAGCCAGGCCGGGACAGACATGAACACTGAAGCTTTCTTT	CASSQAGTDMNTEAFF
TRBJ1-2	.	TRBV2	.	TGTGCCAGCAGTGAGAGCCAGGGATCGGATGGCTACACCTTC	CASSESQGSDGYTF
TRBJ2-1	TRBD2	TRBV11-3	.	TGTGCCAGCAGCTTCCAATCGGGACTAGCGGGCCTCAATGAGCAGTTCTTC	CASSFQSGLAGLNEQFF
TRBJ1-3	TRBD1	TRBV9	.	TGTGCCAGCAGCCCCCGGGACAGCCACTCTGGAAACACCATATATTTT	CASSPRDSHSGNTIYF
TRBJ2-7	.	TRBV5-6	.	TGTGCCAGCAGCTTGGGGCAGGCAGGGATCGTCGAGCAGTACTTC	CASSLGQAGIVEQYF
TRBJ1-1	TRBD1	TRBV4-2	.	TGTGCCAGCAGCCAAACAGGGGGCATCACTGAAGCTTTCTTT	CASSQTGGITEAFF
TRBJ1-1	.	TRBV10-3	.	TGTGCCATCAGTGAACCAACACGGGTGGAGGCTTTCTTT	CAISEPTRVEAFF
TRBJ1-3	TRBD1	TRBV13	.	TGTGCCAGCAGCTTACTCGGGACAGAAACTGGAAACACCATATATTTT	CASSLLGTETGNTIYF
TRBJ2-4	.	TRBV23-1	.	TGCGCCAGCAGTCCCAGGGAAGCCAAAAACATTCAGTACTTC	CASSPREAKNIQYF
TRBJ2-5	.	TRBV19	.	TGTGCCAGTACAAAACGGGGGAAACTGCAAGAGACCCAGTACTTC	CASTKRGKLQETQYF
TRBJ1-2	TRBD1	TRBV6-6	.	TGTGCCAGCAACGACAGGGTAGGATATGGCTACACCTTC	CASNDRVGYGYTF
TRBJ1-5	.	TRBV30	once	TGTGCCTGGAGCTCAGGTTTTTATAGCAATCAGCCCCAGCATTTT	CAWSSGFYSNQPQHF
TRBJ1-2	.	TRBV28	few	TGTGCCAGCAGTTTTGTACAGGCAAGGAGCTACACCTTC	CASSFVQARSYTF
TRBJ1-1	.	TRBV9	.	TGTGCCAGCAGCGTAGATGAGCTTAACACTGAAGCTTTCTTT	CASSVDELNTEAFF
TRBJ2-7	TRBD2	TRBV5-1	.	TGCGCCAGCAGCCGGAGCGGGGGGGAGACCTACGAGCAGTACTTC	CASSRSGGETYEQYF
TRBJ2-7	.	TRBV10-3	.	TGTGCCATCGGTCTAGTCGGGAACGAGCAGTACTTC	CAIGLVGNEQYF
TRBJ2-3	.	TRBV5-1	.	TGCGCCAGCAGCCCCGCGGCGACTAGCACAGATACGCAGTATTTT	CASSPAATSTDTQYF
TRBJ1-4	.	TRBV7-6	.	TGTGCCAGCAGCTTAGCGAGTGCCGAACTGTTTTTT	CASSLASAELFF
TRBJ2-3	.	TRBV9	.	TGTGCCAGCAGCGCCGACCAGGCCACAGATACGCAGTATTTT	CASSADQATDTQYF
TRBJ1-2	TRBD1	TRBV19	.	TGTGCCAGTAGGAGTACAGGGGGCAATGGCTACACCTTC	CASRSTGGNGYTF
TRBJ1-2	.	TRBV5-4	.	TGTGCCAGCAGCATGCGTTACGGCTATGGCTACACCTTC	CASSMRYGYGYTF
TRBJ2-5	TRBD1	TRBV2	.	TGTGCCAGCAGCTGGACAGGGGAGGCCCAAGAGACCCAGTACTTC	CASSWTGEAQETQYF
TRBJ2-7	.	TRBV7-9	.	TGTGCCAGTACGGGCCGGGGTTCCTACGAGCAGTACTTC	CASTGRGSYEQYF
TRBJ1-6	.	TRBV6-4	.	TGTGCCAGCAGTGACCCCGACAAAGGGGGAGACAGTTCACCCCTCCACTTT	CASSDPDKGGDSSPLHF
TRBJ1-1	TRBD1	TRBV2	.	TGTGCCAGCAGTGACAAGGGGGCCTGGGCTGAAGCTTTCTTT	CASSDKGAWAEAFF
TRBJ2-2	.	TRBV5-1	.	TGCGCCAGCAGCTTGGCAGGGAACACCGGGGAGCTGTTTTTT	CASSLAGNTGELFF
TRBJ2-7	.	TRBV4-1	.	TGCGCCAGCAGCCAAGAGACTAGGCGCTCCTACGAGCAGTACTTC	CASSQETRRSYEQYF